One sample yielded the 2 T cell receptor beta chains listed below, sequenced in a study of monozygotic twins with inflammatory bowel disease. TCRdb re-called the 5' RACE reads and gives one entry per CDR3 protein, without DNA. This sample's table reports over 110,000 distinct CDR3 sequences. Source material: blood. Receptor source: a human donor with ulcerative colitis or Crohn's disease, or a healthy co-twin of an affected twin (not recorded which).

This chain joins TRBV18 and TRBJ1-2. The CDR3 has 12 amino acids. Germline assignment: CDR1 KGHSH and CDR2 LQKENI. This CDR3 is CASSPLAQDYTF. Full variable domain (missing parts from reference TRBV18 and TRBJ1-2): NAGVMQNPRHLVRRRGQEARLRCSPMKGHSHVYWYRQLPEEGLKFMVYLQKENIIDESGMPKERFSAEFPKEGPSILRIQQVVRGDSAAYFCASSPLAQDYTFGSGTRLTVV.

Here the CDR3 reads CASSLASTGDEQFF. The chain couples TRBV5-1 to TRBJ2-1; the D call of TRBD1 rests on TCRdb alone, since no DNA is present to check it. The CDR3 length is 14 residues. Looked up from germline, CDR1 is SGHRS and CDR2 is YFSETQ. Variable domain in full (rest from reference TRBV5-1 and TRBJ2-1): KAGVTQTPRYLIKTRGQQVTLSCSPISGHRSVSWYQQTPGQGLQFLFEYFSETQRNKGNFPGRFSGRQFSNSRSEMNVSTLELGDSALYLCASSLASTGDEQFFGPGTRLTVL.